The source of this TCR beta chain is a study of blood T cell repertoires in COVID-19. Overall study context: From T cells, B-cell-depleted T cells, or PBMCs came the material, which was cDNA or gDNA.

Some clones are missing from TCRdb's copy, which holds only in-frame ones; the method was immunoSEQ multiplex PCR. The sample holds 200,000 to 300,000 clones, about 86% seen once. This clone has a single count. CDR1 is PRHDT and CDR2 is FYEKMQ in the germline V gene (reference sequence). The CDR3 is made up of 16 amino acids. With 1 base clipped from V and 9 bases from J, the junction kept 6 bases outside the gene matches. The sequence was obtained from a woman aged 40 to 50 with acute COVID-19. This chain connects TRBV13 to TRBJ2-1; 13 bases align to TRBD2. What was sequenced was PBMCs or T cells enriched from blood (not recorded which). CDR3 sequence reads: CASSLVGLAGVGEQFF. DNA of the CDR3: TGTGCCAGCAGCTTAGTCGGACTAGCGGGAGTGGGTGAGCAGTTCTTC.